This TCR beta chain was captured in a study of blood T cells in healthy people across ages. Overall study results and limits: In the absence of known donor CMV status, changes in expanded clonotypes were possibly confounded.

CDR3 size: 15 residues. CDR1 is MGHDK and CDR2 is SYGVNS in the germline V gene. V shed 4 bases and J 5 bases; nucleotides not matched to a gene: 9. In the case of this clonotype: The antigen remains unidentified. A much larger clonotype is one base distant, so this may be a read error.

Each donor was a healthy Caucasian individual from Russia, aged roughly 6 to 95. Sample-barcoded 5' priming and a J-beta primer mix drove a second PCR of roughly 6 to 12 cycles. TCRdb recomputed calls from the 5' RACE reads with MiXCR, one row per CDR3 protein. Of about 640,000 distinct CDR3 sequences in the sample, around 54% were seen once. The V gene is TRBV25-1, the J gene TRBJ2-5; TRBD2 matches 8 bases. The sequencing input was blood. This clonotype originated in a man in his sixties in good health. The CDR3 spells CASSGGLEGLETQYF. CDR3 nucleotides: TGTGCCAGCAGTGGGGGACTAGAGGGGCTGGAGACCCAGTACTTC.